The clone carrying this TCR beta chain was seen repeatedly, ten times or more. What it binds is unknown. This sample was taken from a study of molecular identifiers for immune sequencing clone quantification. Points from the study as a whole: Spiked Jurkat TCR RNA equivalent to one cell was reportedly detectable in some 960,000 naive cells. Clonotypes topping 20 RNA copies carried over 98% of effector molecules but under 1% of naive ones.

Sorted naive CD8 T cells, roughly 19,000 to 1,100,000, were sequenced from 10%, 30% or 50% RNA. TCRdb fed the PCR reads into MiXCR, producing one record per CDR3 protein. Of around 480,000 distinct CDR3 sequences listed, about 25% are singletons. CDR1 is MNHEY and CDR2 is SVGAGI in the germline V gene. The CDR3 spans 15 residues. Trimming at V came to 6 bases and at J to 0 bases, leaving 5 bases not matched to a gene. The TCR comes from a human donor in good health. Some libraries in this study had Jurkat cell RNA spiked in. The J gene is TRBJ2-7, the V gene TRBV6-5; 10 bases are a match to TRBD2. Sequencing was done on a sample of naive CD8+ T cells from blood, with Jurkat cell RNA spiked in. Subset: FACS-sorted CD8+CD4-CCR7+CD45RA+ naive T cells. The CDR3 loop reads CASSTGLAVSYEQYF. CDR3 sequence (DNA): TGTGCCAGCAGCACAGGACTAGCGGTCTCCTACGAGCAGTACTTC.